The 14 T cell receptor beta chains presented below share a single source sample, sequenced in a study of shared clonotypes between healthy human individuals. Sequencing used immunoSEQ multiplex PCR; TCRdb keeps in-frame clones, though not all of them. The sample carries 100,000 or so clones, over 40% recorded once. The sample was PBMCs. The receptors come from a woman in her 40s in good health. Some clones in this sample may be carry-over from other donors' samples.

This rearrangement joins TRBV30 to TRBJ2-4; D gene ambiguous. V lost 2 bases and J 0 bases, leaving 5 bases between the germline ends. Germline V gene sequence: CDR1 GTSNPN, CDR2 SVGIG (reference sequence). This CDR3 region has 13 residues. Here the CDR3 reads CAWSQKAKNIQYF. For the CDR3, the DNA is TGTGCCTGGAGTCAGAAAGCCAAAAACATTCAGTACTTC. The whole variable domain, filled in from reference TRBV30 and TRBJ2-4, reads SQTIHQWPATLVQPVGSPLSLECTVEGTSNPNLYWYRQAAGRGLQLLFYSVGIGQISSEVPQNLSASRPQDRQFILSSKKLLLSDSGFYLCAWSQKAKNIQYFGAGTRLSVL.

The chain uses TRBV5-5 and TRBJ2-1; 10 positions match TRBD2. V lost 4 bases to trimming and J lost 3 bases; unmatched junction nucleotides: 4. This CDR3 contains 15 residues. CDR1 and CDR2 (germline): SGHKS, YYEKEE (reference sequence). The CDR3 spells CASSPGTSDYNEQFF. As DNA, the CDR3 is TGTGCCAGCAGCCCCGGGACTAGCGACTACAATGAGCAGTTCTTC.

V and J are TRBV11-2 and TRBJ2-1; 14 bases fit TRBD2. The J segment lost 6 bases and the V segment lost 5 bases, leaving 12 bases of the junction unmatched. The CDR3 has 18 residues. Germline V gene data show CDR1 as SGHAT and CDR2 as FQNNGV. The CDR3 region has the DNA TGTGCCAGCAGCCCCCTTAGACTAGCGGGAGGGCCTGGCAATGAGCAGTTCTTC. This codes for CASSPLRLAGGPGNEQFF. Filled out from reference TRBV11-2 and TRBJ2-1, the complete variable domain reads EAGVAQSPRYKIIEKRQSVAFWCNPISGHATLYWYQQILGQGPKLLIQFQNNGVVDDSQLPKDRFSAERLKGVDSTLKIQPAKLEDSAVYLCASSPLRLAGGPGNEQFFGPGTRLTVL.

This clone occurred many times. The chain employs TRBV27 and TRBJ1-5, with a weak D call TRBD1 (5 bases). V was clipped by 1 base and J by 4 bases, with 8 bases between them. The CDR3 is 14 residues long. The germline V gene encodes CDR1 MNHEY and CDR2 SMNVEV (reference sequence). The CDR3 region is CASSLFSGNQPQHF. DNA of the CDR3: TGTGCCAGCAGTTTATTCTCAGGGAATCAGCCCCAGCATTTT.

The rearrangement uses TRBV6-4 and TRBJ2-7; D perhaps matches TRBD1 (6 bases). V lost 10 bases to trimming and J lost 5 bases, with 18 bases between them. CDR3 length: 13 residues. CDR1 is MRHNA and CDR2 is SNTAGT in the germline V gene. The CDR3 is CANSFPGVHEQYF. The CDR3 nucleotides read TGTGCCAACAGCTTTCCAGGGGTCCACGAGCAGTACTTC.

The J gene is TRBJ2-2, the V gene TRBV5-1, with D tentatively TRBD1 (8 bases). The V end was cut by 3 bases, the J end by 4 bases, with 19 bases between. Germline V CDR1 and CDR2: SGHRS, YFSETQ. The CDR3 contains 17 residues. CDR3 protein: CASSWGPTGEGTGELFF. CDR3 bases: TGCGCCAGCAGCTGGGGGCCGACAGGGGAGGGCACCGGGGAGCTGTTTTTT.

This clone has just a few counts. The chain joins TRBV29-1 to TRBJ2-7; possible D gene TRBD2, 6 bases. CDR1 is SQVTM, CDR2 ANQGSEA, per germline. The CDR3 is 14 residues long. V was trimmed by 1 base and J by 6 bases, leaving 16 bases between them. CDR3 bases: TGCAGCGTTGAAGTTAGCGGCAACCCTGGCGAGCAGTACTTC. Translation gives CSVEVSGNPGEQYF.

This clone was found many times. This chain links TRBV29-1 with TRBJ1-2; TRBD1 matches at 7 bases. Germline V gene data show CDR1 as SQVTM and CDR2 as ANQGSEA. With 7 bases clipped from V and 4 bases from J, the junction kept 9 bases outside the gene matches. The length of the CDR3 is 13 residues. The CDR3 DNA is TGCAGCGCAACCGCGGCAGGGGGCTATGGCTACACCTTC. Its protein product is CSATAAGGYGYTF.

The chain joins TRBV28 to TRBJ2-2; TRBD1 matches at 7 bases. The CDR3 extends over 16 amino acids. Germline V gene lookup returns CDR1 MDHEN and CDR2 SYDVKM. The V and J ends lost 6 bases and 0 bases, in that order; junction bases with no gene match: 7. In nucleotides, the CDR3 is TGTGCCAGCAGCATTCGGGGACAGTCGAACACCGGGGAGCTGTTTTTT. It yields the protein CASSIRGQSNTGELFF.

The chain employs TRBV29-1 and TRBJ1-5, with 9 bases identical to TRBD1. V dropped 7 bases and J dropped 11; count of bases not matched to a gene: 9. The CDR3 consists of 12 residues. Germline loops: CDR1 SQVTM, CDR2 ANQGSEA. This chain's CDR3 is CSASTGGGSQHF. CDR3 sequence (DNA): TGCAGCGCGTCGACAGGGGGAGGCTCCCAGCATTTT. The complete variable domain, with remaining parts taken from reference TRBV29-1 and TRBJ1-5, reads SAVISQKPSRDICQRGTSLTIQCQVDSQVTMMFWYRQQPGQSLTLIATANQGSEATYESGFVIDKFPISRPNLTFSTLTVSNMSPEDSSIYLCSASTGGGSQHFGDGTRLSIL.

This clone was counted a few times. This rearrangement joins TRBV29-1 to TRBJ2-7, with D perhaps TRBD1 or TRBD2 (6 bases each). V dropped 2 bases and J dropped 3 bases, with 8 bases sitting between them. The CDR3 is 12 residues long. CDR1 is SQVTM, CDR2 ANQGSEA, per germline. The CDR3 DNA reads as TGCAGCGTTGAAAAGGGGGGCTACGAGCAGTACTTC. This sequence encodes CSVEKGGYEQYF.

This clone appeared many times. The chain has TRBV30 and TRBJ2-2; a weak D match, TRBD2 (6 bases). V was clipped by 2 bases and J by 5 bases, with 15 bases between them. The CDR3 is made up of 15 amino acids. Per germline, CDR1 GTSNPN and CDR2 SVGIG (reference sequence). The CDR3 DNA follows: TGTGCCTGGAGTCGGCTAGCGACCATAACCGGGGAGCTGTTTTTT. Its translation: CAWSRLATITGELFF.

The chain links TRBV15 to TRBJ2-5; D is possibly TRBD1 or TRBD2 (6 bases each). This CDR3 comprises 14 residues. V was shortened by 3 bases and J by 1 base, with 9 bases between the two germline ends. Germline-derived CDR1 and CDR2 are LNHNV and YYDKDF (reference sequence). CDR3 sequence: CATSRRDIQETQYF. In DNA form, the CDR3 reads TGTGCCACCAGCAGGCGGGACATCCAAGAGACCCAGTACTTC.

The rearrangement links TRBV11-1 to TRBJ2-3; D is unresolved. Per germline, CDR1 SGHAT and CDR2 FQDESV (reference sequence). The CDR3 totals 15 residues. Trimming left V 5 bases short and J 5 bases short, with 17 bases between. DNA for the CDR3: TGTGCCAGCAGCCAGTATGCAGTAGGTGGAGATACGCAGTATTTT. Its protein product is CASSQYAVGGDTQYF.